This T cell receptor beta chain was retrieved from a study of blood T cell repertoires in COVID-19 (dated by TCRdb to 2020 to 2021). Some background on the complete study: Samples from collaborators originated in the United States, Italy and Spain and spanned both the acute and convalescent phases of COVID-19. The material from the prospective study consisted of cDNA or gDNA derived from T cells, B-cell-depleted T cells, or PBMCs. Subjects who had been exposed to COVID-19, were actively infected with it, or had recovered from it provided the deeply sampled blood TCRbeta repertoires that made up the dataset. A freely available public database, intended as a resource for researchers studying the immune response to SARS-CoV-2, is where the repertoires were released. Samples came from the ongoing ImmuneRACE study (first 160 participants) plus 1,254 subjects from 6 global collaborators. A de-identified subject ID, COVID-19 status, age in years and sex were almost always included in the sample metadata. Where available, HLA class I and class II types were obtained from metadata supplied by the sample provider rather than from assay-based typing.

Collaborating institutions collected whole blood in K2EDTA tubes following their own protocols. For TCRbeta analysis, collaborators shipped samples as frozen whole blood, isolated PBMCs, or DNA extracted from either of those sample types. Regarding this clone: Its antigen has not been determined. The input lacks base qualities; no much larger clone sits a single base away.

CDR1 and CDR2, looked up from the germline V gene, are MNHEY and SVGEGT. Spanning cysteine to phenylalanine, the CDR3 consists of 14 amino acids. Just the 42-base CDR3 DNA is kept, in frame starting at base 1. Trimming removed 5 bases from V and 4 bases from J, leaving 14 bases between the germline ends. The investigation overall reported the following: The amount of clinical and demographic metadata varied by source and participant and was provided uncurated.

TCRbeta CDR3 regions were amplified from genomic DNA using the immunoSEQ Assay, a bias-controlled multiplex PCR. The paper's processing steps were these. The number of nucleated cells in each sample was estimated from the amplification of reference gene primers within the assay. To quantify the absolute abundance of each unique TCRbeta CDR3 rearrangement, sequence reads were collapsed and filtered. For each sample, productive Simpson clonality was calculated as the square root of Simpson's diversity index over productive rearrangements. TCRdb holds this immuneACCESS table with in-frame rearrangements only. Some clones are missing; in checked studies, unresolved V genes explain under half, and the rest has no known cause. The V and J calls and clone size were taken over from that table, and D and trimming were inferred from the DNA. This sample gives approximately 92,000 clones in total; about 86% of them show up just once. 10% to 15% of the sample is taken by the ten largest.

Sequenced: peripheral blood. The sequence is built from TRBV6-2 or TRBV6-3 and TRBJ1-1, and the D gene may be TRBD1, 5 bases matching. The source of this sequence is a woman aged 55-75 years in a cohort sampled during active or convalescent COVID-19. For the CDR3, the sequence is CASSHGVGGTEAFF. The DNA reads TGTGCCAGCAGTCACGGGGTCGGGGGCACTGAAGCTTTCTTT.